This T cell receptor (beta chain) was retrieved from a study of cytotoxic CD8 clonotypes in ibrutinib-treated CLL. Looking at the study overall: On average, more than 90,000 productive rearrangements and just over 250,000 productive templates per sample.

The CDR3 runs 17 residues. Looked up from germline, CDR1 is SGHRS and CDR2 is YFSETQ. Unmatched junction bases numbered 2, after V lost 0 bases and J lost 0 bases. Produced via immunoSEQ multiplex PCR; TCRdb's table is partial and in-frame only. The sample lists about 76,000 clones, over 65% seen once, with less than 40% in the top ten. This receptor was obtained from a human donor with chronic lymphocytic leukemia. The gene calls are TRBV5-1 and TRBJ2-6; 8 nucleotides match TRBD1. Material: PBMCs, obtained after 24 months of ibrutinib treatment. CDR3 DNA: TGCGCCAGCAGCTTGGGTACAGGGGGCTCTGGGGCCAACGTCCTGACTTTC. This codes for CASSLGTGGSGANVLTF.